These 5 T cell receptor beta chains originate from one sample sequenced in a study of T cell responses to AZD1222 COVID-19 vaccine. The table came from immunoSEQ multiplex PCR; TCRdb's copy has only in-frame clones and leaves some out. The table records 100,000 to 150,000 clones, more than 70% of them present only once. Sequenced material: peripheral blood, taken on day 0 of AZD1222 vaccination. Every receptor here comes from an adult in good health.

This clone is a singleton in its sample. This chain uses TRBV28 with TRBJ2-2, with 11 bases matching TRBD1. With V trimmed by 9 bases and J by 6 bases, 12 bases remained unmatched. The CDR3 is made up of 16 amino acids. In germline, CDR1 is MDHEN, CDR2 SYDVKM. CDR3 region: CASSLLGQGGSGELFF. The CDR3 coding sequence is TGTGCCAGTTCATTGTTGGGACAGGGGGGGTCCGGGGAGCTGTTTTTT.

The V gene is TRBV19, the J gene TRBJ1-3; 10 bases agree with TRBD1. CDR1 and CDR2 (germline): LNHDA, SQIVND (reference sequence). The length of the CDR3 is 20 residues. The junction had 18 bases not matched to a gene; V was cut back by 5 bases and J by 2 bases. Written as DNA, the CDR3 is TGTGCCAGTAGTCGCCTGCGGACAGGGGGATTGGTGGTTGCTGGAAACACCATATATTTT. Protein sequence: CASSRLRTGGLVVAGNTIYF.

V gene TRBV5-6 combines with J gene TRBJ1-1; no clear D. The CDR3 sequence is 13 residues long. Germline CDR1 is SGHDT and CDR2 is YYEEEE. V lost 1 base and J 1 base, leaving 5 bases between the germline ends. In DNA form, the CDR3 reads TGTGCCAGCAGCTTGCATGCGAACACTGAAGCTTTCTTT. This gives the protein CASSLHANTEAFF.

The rearrangement links TRBV5-4 to TRBJ2-7; D may correspond to TRBD1 or TRBD2 (5 bases each). V lost 9 bases, J lost 6 bases, and 16 bases lay in between. Germline CDR1 and CDR2: SGHNT and YYREEE (reference sequence). This CDR3 has 12 residues. This CDR3 is CATQGAGGEQYF. For the CDR3, the DNA is TGTGCCACCCAAGGGGCAGGAGGCGAGCAGTACTTC.

This clone was picked up one time. The V gene is TRBV4-3, the J gene TRBJ1-3; the D gene is possibly TRBD1 (5 bases). Germline V gene sequence: CDR1 LGHNA, CDR2 YSLEER. This CDR3 comprises 16 residues. Deletions cut 0 bases from V and 4 bases from J, with 13 bases between. The CDR3 region is CASSQDEGSGGNTIYF. CDR3 bases: TGCGCCAGCAGCCAAGATGAGGGGTCAGGGGGAAACACCATATATTTT.